Below are 23 T cell receptor beta chains sequenced from a single sample in a study of control samples from healthy donors and cancer patients. TCRdb's table, derived via immunoSEQ multiplex PCR, lists solely in-frame clones and lacks some. The table has 200,000 or so clones, around 94% seen once; the top ten hold less than 1.6%. Sample: blood. The receptors shown here come from a man in his fifties in good health.

This clone was detected only once. V and J are TRBV11-2 and TRBJ2-5; D is ambiguous. V lost 1 base and J lost 3, with 9 bases in between. This CDR3 is built from 14 residues. Germline V gene lookup returns CDR1 SGHAT and CDR2 FQNNGV. CDR3 nucleotide sequence: TGTGCCAGCAGCTTAGTCGCACAGAAAGAGACCCAGTACTTC. Its protein is CASSLVAQKETQYF.

The gene calls are TRBV28 and TRBJ1-2, with D hard to call. Germline values: CDR1 MDHEN, CDR2 SYDVKM. V was trimmed by 6 bases and J by 3 bases, leaving 8 bases between them. The CDR3 sequence is 12 residues long. CDR3 residues: CASSYNHYGYTF. The CDR3 DNA follows: TGTGCCAGCAGCTATAACCACTATGGCTACACCTTC.

Remarks on this clone: A read error may account for a junction end that differs from germline. The chain employs TRBV24-1 and TRBJ1-2; the match to TRBD1 covers 11 bases. This CDR3 comprises 15 residues. The germline V gene has CDR1 KGHDR and CDR2 SFDVKD. The CDR3 sequence is CAASDRTGGSYGYTF. DNA for the CDR3: TGTGCCGCCAGTGACCGGACAGGGGGCAGCTATGGCTACACCTTC.

The J gene is TRBJ1-1, the V gene TRBV28; D gene uncertain. Trimming took off 2 bases at V and 6 bases at J, with 13 bases between the two ends. Germline CDR1 reads MDHEN; CDR2 reads SYDVKM. The CDR3 is 14 amino acids. This CDR3 is CASSLDRTRAEAFF. Written as DNA, the CDR3 is TGTGCCAGCAGTTTAGATAGGACGAGGGCTGAAGCTTTCTTT. The variable domain in full, with the rest retrieved from reference TRBV28 and TRBJ1-1, is DVKVTQSSRYLVKRTGEKVFLECVQDMDHENMFWYRQDPGLGLRLIYFSYDVKMKEKGDIPEGYSVSREKKERFSLILESASTNQTSMYLCASSLDRTRAEAFFGQGTRLTVV.

The chain employs TRBV6-5 and TRBJ1-5; D remains unclear. The CDR3 totals 15 residues. Deletions cut 4 bases from V and 4 bases from J, with 14 bases between. Germline lookup yields CDR1 MNHEY and CDR2 SVGAGI. The CDR3 DNA reads as TGTGCCAGCAGTTCTCACACGGGAATAAATCAGCCCCAGCATTTT. This translates into CASSSHTGINQPQHF.

The chain is built from TRBV24-1 and TRBJ2-1; D not certain. Germline CDR1 is KGHDR and CDR2 is SFDVKD. V was clipped by 3 bases and J by 0 bases, with 5 bases between them. The CDR3 sequence is 14 residues long. In nucleotides, the CDR3 is TGTGCCACCAGTGATCCAGTCTCCTACAATGAGCAGTTCTTC. This gives the protein CATSDPVSYNEQFF.

This CDR3 is CATSDLPGREGNEQFF. CDR3 DNA sequence: TGTGCCACCAGTGATTTGCCGGGGCGAGAGGGCAATGAGCAGTTCTTC. The chain couples TRBV24-1 to TRBJ2-1, with D possibly called TRBD1 or TRBD2 (5 bases each). V lost 0 bases, J lost 6 bases, and 14 bases lay in between. There are 16 residues in the CDR3. CDR1 and CDR2 (germline): KGHDR, SFDVKD.

The chain combines TRBV10-3 with TRBJ2-3, with D perhaps assigned TRBD1 or TRBD2 (5 bases each). Per germline, CDR1 ENHRY and CDR2 SYGVKD. The CDR3 covers 16 residues. The V end lost 5 bases, the J end lost 0 bases, and 15 bases lay between the germline ends. CDR3 in amino acids: CAISSGQKTSTDTQYF. CDR3 DNA: TGTGCCATCAGTTCGGGGCAAAAAACTAGCACAGATACGCAGTATTTT.

The genes are TRBV15 and TRBJ1-3; D gene unclear. This CDR3 is built from 14 residues. Trimming removed 1 base at V and 1 base at J, with 5 bases between. The V gene's germline CDR1 is LNHNV and CDR2 YYDKDF (reference sequence). Written as DNA, the CDR3 is TGTGCCACCAGCAGAGCAGGTTCTGGAAACACCATATATTTT. It encodes CATSRAGSGNTIYF.

V usage is TRBV5-1 and J usage is TRBJ2-2; D unclear. The CDR3 loop spans 14 amino acids. V gave up 5 bases and J gave up 3 bases, with 11 bases separating them. Germline loops: CDR1 SGHRS, CDR2 YFSETQ. This CDR3 reads CASRFSGDTGELFF. CDR3 nucleotides: TGCGCCAGCAGATTTTCCGGAGACACCGGGGAGCTGTTTTTT.

J is TRBJ1-4 and V is TRBV12-3 or TRBV12-4; no definite D call. The CDR3 length is 13 residues. V was pared by 7 bases and J by 6 bases, with 12 bases between. The CDR3 loop is CASTGMRDEKLFF. As DNA, the CDR3 is TGTGCCAGCACGGGGATGCGGGATGAAAAACTGTTTTTT.

This chain links TRBV25-1 with TRBJ1-4; 9 bases align to TRBD1. The CDR3 extends over 15 amino acids. CDR1 MGHDK and CDR2 SYGVNS come from the germline V gene. V lost 2 bases to trimming and J lost 5 bases; unmatched junction nucleotides: 3. CDR3 protein: CASSEGGTGNEKLFF. In nucleotides, the CDR3 is TGTGCCAGCAGTGAAGGCGGGACAGGGAATGAAAAACTGTTTTTT.

The J gene is TRBJ2-3, the V gene TRBV6-6; D gene unclear. Germline loops: CDR1 MNHNY, CDR2 SVGAGI (reference sequence). Trimming removed 6 bases at V and 1 base at J, with 14 bases between. The CDR3 is 15 residues long. The CDR3 DNA reads TGTGCCAGCAGCTGGGGTAAGAGTGGCACAGATACGCAGTATTTT. It codes for CASSWGKSGTDTQYF.

The chain recombines TRBV19 with TRBJ2-3; D ambiguous. V lost 0 bases to trimming and J lost 4 bases, with 8 bases between them. Per germline, CDR1 LNHDA and CDR2 SQIVND (reference sequence). There are 14 residues in the CDR3. The CDR3 here is CASSIESAADTQYF. CDR3 DNA: TGTGCCAGTAGTATAGAAAGTGCCGCAGATACGCAGTATTTT. Full variable domain (remainder filled in from reference TRBV19 and TRBJ2-3): DGGITQSPKYLFRKEGQNVTLSCEQNLNHDAMYWYRQDPGQGLRLIYYSQIVNDFQKGDIAEGYSVSREKKESFPLTVTSAQKNPTAFYLCASSIESAADTQYFGPGTRLTVL.

This chain connects TRBV28 to TRBJ1-2; TRBD1 is a possible D gene (5 bases). V was shortened by 2 bases and J by 3 bases, with 13 bases between the two germline ends. The CDR3 is made up of 15 amino acids. From germline, CDR1 is MDHEN and CDR2 SYDVKM. CDR3 in DNA: TGTGCCAGCAGTTTACGAAGGGGAGGGGACTATGGCTACACCTTC. This gives the protein CASSLRRGGDYGYTF.

This clone has a handful of counts. The chain carries TRBV6-5 and TRBJ2-3; 13 nucleotides align to TRBD2. Looked up from germline, CDR1 is MNHEY and CDR2 is SVGAGI. The CDR3 is 15 amino acids. The V segment lost 2 bases and the J segment 4 bases; nucleotides outside the gene matches: 0. In DNA form, the CDR3 reads TGTGCCAGCAGTTACACTAGCGGGGGGGCAGATACGCAGTATTTT. Translation gives CASSYTSGGADTQYF.

V is TRBV10-3 and J is TRBJ1-2, with D possibly being TRBD1 (6 bases). V shed 5 bases and J shed 5 bases, with 12 bases lying between them. This CDR3 is built from 13 residues. CDR1 is ENHRY, CDR2 SYGVKD, per germline. CDR3 nucleotide sequence: TGTGCCATCAGTTTGGGGGGCGCATATGGCTACACCTTC. It yields the protein CAISLGGAYGYTF.

The chain is built from TRBV6-4 and TRBJ1-1, with a weak D call TRBD1 (5 bases). Deletions cut 7 bases from V and 5 bases from J, with 14 bases between. Germline CDR1 reads MRHNA; CDR2 reads SNTAGT. The CDR3 totals 13 residues. The CDR3 reads CASTSGIKTEAFF. The CDR3 nucleotides read TGTGCCAGCACTTCAGGGATTAAAACTGAAGCTTTCTTT.

The rearrangement links TRBV3-1 (or the pseudogene TRBV3-2) to TRBJ1-2, with D maybe TRBD1 (5 bases). This CDR3 has 16 residues. Per germline, CDR1 LGHDT and CDR2 YNNKEL (reference sequence). The V end lost 2 bases, the J end lost 6 bases, and 19 bases lay between the germline ends. CDR3 nucleotide sequence: TGTGCCAGCAGCCAATTCCTCCAGGCAGGGCGGGATGGCTACACCTTC. Amino acids: CASSQFLQAGRDGYTF.

This chain connects TRBV5-4 to TRBJ2-3, with TRBD2 identical over 8 bases. Trimming cost V 2 bases and J 4 bases; bases outside gene matches: 3. The length of the CDR3 is 14 residues. Per germline, CDR1 SGHNT and CDR2 YYREEE (reference sequence). This CDR3 is CASSFRGGPDTQYF. CDR3 in DNA: TGTGCCAGCAGCTTTCGGGGGGGGCCAGATACGCAGTATTTT.

The chain carries TRBV30 and TRBJ2-7, with 9 bases that match TRBD1. The length of the CDR3 is 17 residues. The germline V gene encodes CDR1 GTSNPN and CDR2 SVGIG (reference sequence). V shed 4 bases, J shed 3 bases, and the junction held 16 bases outside the gene matches. The CDR3 coding sequence is TGTGCCTGGAACGGATCACCCGGGACAGGGTCAAACTACGAGCAGTACTTC. Translated, it gives CAWNGSPGTGSNYEQYF.

V gene TRBV30 combines with J gene TRBJ2-5; 7 bases fit TRBD1. Germline V lookup: CDR1 GTSNPN, CDR2 SVGIG (reference sequence). J gave up 6 bases and V 4 bases, and 11 bases lay outside the gene matches. The CDR3 is 14 residues long. The CDR3 coding sequence is TGTGCCTGGACAAACAGGGGCCTTCTCAAGACCCAGTACTTC. This gives the protein CAWTNRGLLKTQYF.

The V and J genes are TRBV6-6 and TRBJ2-1; D might be TRBD2 (6 bases). There are 12 residues in the CDR3. V lost 6 bases to trimming and J lost 7 bases, with 10 bases between them. CDR1 is MNHNY and CDR2 is SVGAGI in the germline V gene (reference sequence). CDR3 nucleotide sequence: TGTGCCAGCAGCCCGACTAGGAATGAGCAGTTCTTC. This encodes CASSPTRNEQFF.